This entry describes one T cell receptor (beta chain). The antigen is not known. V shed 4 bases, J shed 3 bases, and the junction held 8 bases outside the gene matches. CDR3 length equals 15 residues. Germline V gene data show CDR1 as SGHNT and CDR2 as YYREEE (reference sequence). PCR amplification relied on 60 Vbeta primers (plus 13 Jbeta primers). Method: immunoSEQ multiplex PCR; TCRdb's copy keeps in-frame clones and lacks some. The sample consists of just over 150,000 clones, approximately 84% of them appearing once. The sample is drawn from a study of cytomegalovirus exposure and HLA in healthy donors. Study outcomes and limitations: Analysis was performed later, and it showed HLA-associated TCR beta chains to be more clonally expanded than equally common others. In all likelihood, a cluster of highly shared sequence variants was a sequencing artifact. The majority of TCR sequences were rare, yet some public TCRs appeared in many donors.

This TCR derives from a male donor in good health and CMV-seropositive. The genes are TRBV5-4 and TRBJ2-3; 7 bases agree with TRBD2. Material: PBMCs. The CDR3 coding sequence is TGTGCCAGCAGCGGTCGCGGGAGAACGACAGATACGCAGTATTTT. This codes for CASSGRGRTTDTQYF.